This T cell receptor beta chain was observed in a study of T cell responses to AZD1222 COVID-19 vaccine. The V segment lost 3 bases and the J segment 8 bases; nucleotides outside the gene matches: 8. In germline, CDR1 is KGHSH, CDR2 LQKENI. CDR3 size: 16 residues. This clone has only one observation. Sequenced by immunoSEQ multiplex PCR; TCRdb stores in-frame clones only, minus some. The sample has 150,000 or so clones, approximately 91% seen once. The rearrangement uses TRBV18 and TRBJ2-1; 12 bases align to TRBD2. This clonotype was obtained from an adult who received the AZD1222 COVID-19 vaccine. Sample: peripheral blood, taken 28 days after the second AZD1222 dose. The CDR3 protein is CASSPRPSGRDDEQFF. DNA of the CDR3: TGTGCCAGCTCACCCCGCCCTAGCGGGAGGGATGATGAGCAGTTCTTC.